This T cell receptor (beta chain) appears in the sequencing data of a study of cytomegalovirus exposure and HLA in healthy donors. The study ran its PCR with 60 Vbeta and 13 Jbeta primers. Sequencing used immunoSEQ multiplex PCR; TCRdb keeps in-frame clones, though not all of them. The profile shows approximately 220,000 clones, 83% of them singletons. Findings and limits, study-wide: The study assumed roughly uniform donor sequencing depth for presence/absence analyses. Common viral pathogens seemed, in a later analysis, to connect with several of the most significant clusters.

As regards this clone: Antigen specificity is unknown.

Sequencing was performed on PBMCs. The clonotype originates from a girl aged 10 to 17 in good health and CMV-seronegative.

The CDR3 loop reads CASSLDRIVTDEQYF. CDR3 coding DNA: TGTGCCAGCAGCTTGGACAGGATTGTAACTGACGAGCAGTACTTC. The chain uses TRBV5-6 and TRBJ2-7; D may be TRBD1 (5 bases). CDR3 length: 15 residues. V lost 0 bases to trimming and J lost 5 bases, with 15 bases between them. Germline assignment: CDR1 SGHDT and CDR2 YYEEEE.